This T cell receptor (beta chain) was profiled in a study of shared clonotypes between healthy human individuals. Across the study: CD4 naive and CD4 memory each took three plates per donor, while CD8 naive took two and CD8 memory one.

Remarks on this clone: The antigen is unknown.

Findings of the study overall: On the whole, naive subsets had larger estimated richness than memory subsets had. Among a few donors, roughly 5.5% of naive CD4 clonotypes were found in common.

Assay runs were performed at deep level. The table came from immunoSEQ multiplex PCR; TCRdb's copy has only in-frame clones and leaves some out. The sample lists over a million clones, 60% to 80% occurring once. V lost 2 bases to trimming and J lost 2 bases; unmatched junction nucleotides: 5. CDR1 is MNHEY and CDR2 is SMNVEV in the germline V gene (reference sequence). The CDR3 contains 17 residues. The sample consisted of memory CD4+ T cells sorted from blood. Subset denoted: CD45RA-negative fraction. This chain links TRBV27 with TRBJ2-6; 8 nucleotides line up with TRBD1. The TCR was taken from a man between 18 and 35 years old in good health. The CDR3 here is CASSLGTGGPGANVLTF. Here the CDR3 DNA reads TGTGCCAGCAGTTTAGGAACAGGGGGGCCTGGGGCCAACGTCCTGACTTTC.